The 21 T cell receptor beta chains below were found in one sample sequenced in a study of T cells in Graves' hyperthyroidism and ophthalmopathy. Regions amplified from RNA transcripts were the TCR beta CDR3 regions. A first-round RT-PCR of the TCR CDR3 used the HTBI primer set. MiXCR, run by TCRdb on the multiplex PCR reads, gives a single entry per CDR3 protein. There are some 500,000 distinct CDR3 sequences in the sample; under 15% occur only once, and about a sixth lies in the top ten. Sequencing was done on a sample of blood. These TCRs come from a woman younger than 35 with Graves' hyperthyroidism.

The chain links TRBV7-3 to TRBJ2-2; the match to TRBD2 covers 9 bases. The CDR3 is 16 amino acids. Trimming at V came to 1 base and at J to 5 bases, leaving 5 bases not matched to a gene. Germline CDR1 and CDR2: SGHTA and FQGTGA. The CDR3 region has the DNA TGTGCCAGCAGCTTAATAGCGGGAGAATTAACCGGGGAGCTGTTTTTT. Translating it yields CASSLIAGELTGELFF.

This clonotype was counted ten times or more. The CDR3 DNA reads TGCAGTGCCCCACCAAGCGGGAGGATCAATGAGCAGTTCTTC. It encodes CSAPPSGRINEQFF. The gene calls are TRBV20-1 and TRBJ2-1, with 9 bases that match TRBD2. V gave up 6 bases and J gave up 6 bases; unmatched junction bases: 9. Germline values: CDR1 DFQATT, CDR2 SNEGSKA (reference sequence). CDR3 length: 14 amino acids.

This clonotype turned up a few times. The V gene is TRBV7-9, the J gene TRBJ2-1, with D uncertain. Germline values: CDR1 SEHNR, CDR2 FQNEAQ (reference sequence). The CDR3 extends over 13 amino acids. V gave up 5 bases and J gave up 9 bases, with 14 bases separating them. The chain's CDR3 is CASSPEYPSEQFF. The CDR3 region has the DNA TGTGCCAGCAGCCCCGAATACCCCTCTGAGCAGTTCTTC.

The chain employs TRBV24-1 and TRBJ2-1; 8 bases map to TRBD2. Germline V gene lookup returns CDR1 KGHDR and CDR2 SFDVKD. This CDR3 is built from 16 residues. V was clipped by 3 bases and J by 4 bases; unmatched bases: 7. CDR3 amino acids: CATSDPGLEGYNEQFF. The CDR3 bases are TGTGCCACCAGTGATCCGGGACTAGAAGGGTACAATGAGCAGTTCTTC.

This clonotype was detected ten times or more. The genes are TRBV14 and TRBJ2-5; 10 bases are shared with TRBD2. Germline trimming cut 3 bases from V and 12 bases from J; bases unmatched to any gene: 16. Germline CDR1 reads SGHDN; CDR2 reads FVKESK. The CDR3 is 16 residues long. The CDR3 sequence: CASSHRPPLAGRGKYF. CDR3 nucleotides: TGTGCCAGCAGCCATCGACCCCCACTAGCGGGACGGGGGAAGTACTTC.

The chain recombines TRBV20-1 with TRBJ2-1, with 10 nucleotides matching TRBD2. CDR1 and CDR2 (germline): DFQATT, SNEGSKA (reference sequence). Trimming removed 6 bases from V and 3 bases from J; junction bases left unmatched: 5. The CDR3 length is 14 residues. The CDR3 spells CSAPGLAVYNEQFF. CDR3 DNA: TGCAGTGCCCCCGGACTAGCGGTCTACAATGAGCAGTTCTTC.

This clonotype was recorded many times. This chain links TRBV20-1 with TRBJ2-3; 12 bases align to TRBD2. The CDR3 totals 14 residues. V lost 3 bases to trimming and J lost 7 bases; unmatched junction nucleotides: 5. CDR1 is DFQATT, CDR2 SNEGSKA, per germline (reference sequence). This CDR3 is CSASRLAGVYTQYF. The DNA for the CDR3 is TGCAGTGCTAGCCGACTAGCGGGAGTATATACGCAGTATTTT.

This clonotype was observed at least ten times. The chain is built from TRBV2 and TRBJ1-5, with a tentative D call TRBD1 (5 bases). The CDR3 extends over 13 amino acids. The germline V gene encodes CDR1 SNHLY and CDR2 FYNNEI. Trimming removed 9 bases at V and 3 bases at J, with 12 bases between. The CDR3 protein is CARGTGVNQPQHF. For the CDR3, the DNA is TGTGCCAGAGGGACCGGTGTCAATCAGCCCCAGCATTTT.

This chain connects TRBV12-3 or TRBV12-4 to TRBJ2-5; possible D gene TRBD1, 8 bases. The CDR3 is 17 residues long. V lost 4 bases, J lost 0 bases, and 18 bases lay in between. The CDR3 nucleotides are TGTGCCAGCAGTTGGGAGGGACAGGAAAGGGACCAAGAGACCCAGTACTTC. Its protein is CASSWEGQERDQETQYF.

This clonotype has just a few counts. The chain combines TRBV3-1 with TRBJ2-3; 11 nucleotides align to TRBD2. V lost 4 bases, J lost 3 bases, and 3 bases stayed unmatched. This CDR3 comprises 15 residues. CDR1 LGHDT and CDR2 YNNKEL come from the germline V gene (reference sequence). As DNA, the CDR3 is TGTGCCAGCAGCCCGATAGCGGGAGGGACAGATACGCAGTATTTT. The encoded protein is CASSPIAGGTDTQYF.

This clonotype was counted many times. CDR3 sequence reads: CASSSPPGLRSPLHF. The CDR3 DNA reads as TGTGCCAGCAGTTCCCCCCCGGGGCTAAGGTCACCCCTCCACTTT. The chain joins TRBV27 to TRBJ1-6, with D possibly TRBD1 on 5 matching bases. Germline CDR1 is MNHEY and CDR2 is SMNVEV (reference sequence). CDR3 length: 15 amino acids. Trimming removed 4 bases at V and 10 bases at J, with 17 bases between.

A remark on this clonotype: A much more abundant neighbour one base away suggests this may be a read error. The chain is built from TRBV19 and TRBJ2-3; TRBD2 matches at 12 bases. The CDR3 has 16 amino acids. CDR1 and CDR2 from the germline V gene are LNHDA and SQIVND (reference sequence). V shed 7 bases, J shed 4 bases, and the junction held 9 bases outside the gene matches. CDR3 protein: CASKTSGRPAADTQYF. CDR3 nucleotides: TGTGCCAGTAAAACTAGCGGGAGGCCCGCCGCAGATACGCAGTATTTT.

The chain is built from TRBV5-5 and TRBJ1-1; the D gene is possibly TRBD1 (5 bases). V lost 6 bases and J lost 5, with 20 bases in between. The CDR3 covers 15 residues. Germline V gives CDR1 SGHKS, CDR2 YYEKEE (reference sequence). The CDR3 bases are TGTGCCAGCAACCCCGGGGGGGGGGGAGAGACTGAAGCTTTCTTT. This translates into CASNPGGGGETEAFF.

The V and J genes are TRBV7-8 and TRBJ2-5; 9 nucleotides line up with TRBD2. The CDR3 runs to 17 residues. Looked up from germline, CDR1 is SGHVS and CDR2 is FQNEAQ. J was trimmed by 2 bases and V by 5 bases; bases with no gene match: 12. This chain's CDR3 is CASSPRIRLAEQETQYF. CDR3 sequence (DNA): TGTGCCAGCAGCCCGCGTATTAGACTAGCGGAACAAGAGACCCAGTACTTC.

The V gene is TRBV5-1, the J gene TRBJ2-1; no clear D. The CDR3 spans 12 residues. Trimming pared 4 bases from V and 4 bases from J, leaving 6 bases between. CDR1 is SGHRS and CDR2 is YFSETQ in the germline V gene. CDR3 residues: CASSITYNEQFF. The CDR3 DNA is TGCGCCAGCAGCATCACTTACAATGAGCAGTTCTTC. Looking up the rest from reference TRBV5-1 and TRBJ2-1 gives the full variable domain: KAGVTQTPRYLIKTRGQQVTLSCSPISGHRSVSWYQQTPGQGLQFLFEYFSETQRNKGNFPGRFSGRQFSNSRSEMNVSTLELGDSALYLCASSITYNEQFFGPGTRLTVL.

The table lists this clonotype with a few counts. The CDR3, as DNA: TGTGCCACCAGTGCTTCGACCAACACCGGGGAGCTGTTTTTT. Translation gives CATSASTNTGELFF. The chain joins TRBV24-1 to TRBJ2-2, with D unclear. Germline values: CDR1 KGHDR, CDR2 SFDVKD. CDR3 size: 14 residues. V shed 5 bases and J shed 2 bases, with 8 bases lying between them.

The CDR3 protein is CAISEFEDSYEAFF. DNA of the CDR3: TGTGCCATCAGTGAGTTTGAGGACAGTTATGAAGCTTTCTTT. The V call is TRBV10-3, the J call TRBJ1-1; maybe TRBD1 (6 bases). Trimming removed 1 base from V and 7 bases from J, with 13 bases in between. Germline CDR1 is ENHRY and CDR2 is SYGVKD. CDR3 length: 14 amino acids.

The chain carries TRBV20-1 and TRBJ1-4, with a weak D call TRBD1 (6 bases). This CDR3 has 12 amino acids. Trimming took 5 bases from V and 7 from J, leaving 11 bases between them. Per the germline V gene, CDR1 is DFQATT and CDR2 is SNEGSKA (reference sequence). This chain's CDR3 is CSAWTAGEKLFF. The CDR3 region has the DNA TGCAGTGCTTGGACAGCGGGTGAAAAACTGTTTTTT.

This clonotype was found a few times. The CDR3 is CASSYPPTGGSGNTIYF. CDR3 sequence (DNA): TGTGCCAGCAGTTACCCCCCCACAGGGGGCTCTGGAAACACCATATATTTT. The chain couples TRBV6-5 to TRBJ1-3; TRBD1 matches at 8 bases. The trim removed 2 bases at V and 0 bases at J, leaving 6 bases unmatched. The CDR3 is made up of 17 amino acids. Germline V CDR1 and CDR2: MNHEY, SVGAGI.

This clonotype appeared many times. V is TRBV30 and J is TRBJ2-1; TRBD2 aligns across 7 bases. This CDR3 comprises 14 residues. J gave up 10 bases and V 0 bases, and 9 bases lay outside the gene matches. The germline CDR1 and CDR2 sequences are GTSNPN and SVGIG (reference sequence). CDR3 sequence (DNA): TGTGCCTGGAGTGTAACTTTGGGAGGGAACGAGCAGTTCTTC. Protein: CAWSVTLGGNEQFF.

This clonotype has ten or more counts. The chain combines TRBV7-3 with TRBJ1-6, with a possible D match to TRBD1 (5 bases). V lost 2 bases to trimming and J lost 7 bases, with 9 bases between them. The V gene's germline CDR1 is SGHTA and CDR2 FQGTGA. The CDR3 covers 14 residues. The CDR3 region has the DNA TGTGCCAGCAGCTTACTGGGGGGGAATTCACCCCTCCACTTT. Protein product: CASSLLGGNSPLHF.